The present T cell receptor (beta chain) was sequenced within a study of T-cell reconstitution after alpha-beta-depleted transplantation in children. V was clipped by 3 bases and J by 0 bases, with 12 bases between them. The CDR3 has 15 residues. In germline, CDR1 is MNHEY, CDR2 SVGAGI. Study-level results: In patients about two months after transplant, alpha-beta T cells reportedly arose from several hundred expanded graft clones. Surviving recipient T cells and thymic progenitors underlay high day-60 TCRbeta diversity in some patients.

This clonotype appeared a few times. Its antigen is still unknown. A TCRbeta library incorporating unique molecular identifiers was prepared. TCRdb re-analysed the PCR reads in MiXCR, keeping a single row per CDR3 protein. Of about 900,000 distinct CDR3 sequences listed, about 29% were seen once; the top ten hold over 25%. Material: PBMCs, mostly from graft donor cells, obtained 360 days after TCRalphabeta/CD19-depleted stem cell transplant. This chain connects TRBV6-5 to TRBJ2-7; a possible D gene is TRBD2 (6 bases). The receptor was derived from a boy younger than two who had a stem cell transplant for SCID, so the T cells may come from the graft donor. CDR3 sequence (DNA): TGTGCCAGCAGTTATCAGGAGGGGTACTCCTACGAGCAGTACTTC. Translating it yields CASSYQEGYSYEQYF.